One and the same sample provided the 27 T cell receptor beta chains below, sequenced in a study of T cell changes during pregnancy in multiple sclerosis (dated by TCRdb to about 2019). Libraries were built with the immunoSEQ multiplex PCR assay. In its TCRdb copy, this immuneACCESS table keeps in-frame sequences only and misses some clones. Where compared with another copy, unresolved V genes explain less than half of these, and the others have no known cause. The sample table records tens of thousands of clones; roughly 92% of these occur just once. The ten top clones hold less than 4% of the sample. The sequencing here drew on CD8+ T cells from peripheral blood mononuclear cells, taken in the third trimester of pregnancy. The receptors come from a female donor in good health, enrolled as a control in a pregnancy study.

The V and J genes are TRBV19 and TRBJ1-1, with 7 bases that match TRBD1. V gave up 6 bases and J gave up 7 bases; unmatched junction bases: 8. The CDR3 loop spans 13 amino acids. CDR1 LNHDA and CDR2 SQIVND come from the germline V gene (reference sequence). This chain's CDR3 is CASRQGSWGEAFF. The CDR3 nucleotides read TGTGCCAGTAGACAGGGGTCATGGGGTGAAGCTTTCTTT.

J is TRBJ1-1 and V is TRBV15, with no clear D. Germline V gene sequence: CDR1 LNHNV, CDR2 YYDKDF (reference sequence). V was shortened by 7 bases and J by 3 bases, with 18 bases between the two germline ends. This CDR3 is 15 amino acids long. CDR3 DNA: TGTGCCACCACTCTCGGGAAAGAAGAGGACACTGAAGCTTTCTTT. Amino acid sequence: CATTLGKEEDTEAFF. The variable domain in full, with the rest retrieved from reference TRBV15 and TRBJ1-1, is DAMVIQNPRYQVTQFGKPVTLSCSQTLNHNVMYWYQQKSSQAPKLLFHYYDKDFNNEADTPDNFQSRRPNTSFCFLDIRSPGLGDTAMYLCATTLGKEEDTEAFFGQGTRLTVV.

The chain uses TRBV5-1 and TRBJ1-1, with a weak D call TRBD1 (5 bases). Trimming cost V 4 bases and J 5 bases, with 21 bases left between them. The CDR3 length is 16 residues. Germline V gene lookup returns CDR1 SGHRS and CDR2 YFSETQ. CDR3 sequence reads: CASSPWGEGESTEAFF. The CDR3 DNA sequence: TGCGCCAGCAGCCCGTGGGGGGAGGGCGAGAGTACTGAAGCTTTCTTT.

The CDR3, as DNA: TGTGCCAGCAGCTTAGTTTCGGGACAAAAAAACATTCAGTACTTC. Protein product: CASSLVSGQKNIQYF. V gene TRBV7-9 combines with J gene TRBJ2-4, with D perhaps TRBD1 (6 bases). CDR1 is SEHNR, CDR2 FQNEAQ, per germline (reference sequence). The ends were cut back, 1 base at V and 4 bases at J, with 11 bases in the middle. This CDR3 is 15 amino acids long.

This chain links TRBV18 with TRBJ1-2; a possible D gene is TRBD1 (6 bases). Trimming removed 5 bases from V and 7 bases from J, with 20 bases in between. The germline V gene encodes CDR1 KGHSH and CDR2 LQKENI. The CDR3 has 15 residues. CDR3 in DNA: TGTGCCAGCTCAGGGGACACCGCCCTTTTAGCTGGCTACACCTTC. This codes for CASSGDTALLAGYTF. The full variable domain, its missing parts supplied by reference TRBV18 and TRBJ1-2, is NAGVMQNPRHLVRRRGQEARLRCSPMKGHSHVYWYRQLPEEGLKFMVYLQKENIIDESGMPKERFSAEFPKEGPSILRIQQVVRGDSAAYFCASSGDTALLAGYTFGSGTRLTVV.

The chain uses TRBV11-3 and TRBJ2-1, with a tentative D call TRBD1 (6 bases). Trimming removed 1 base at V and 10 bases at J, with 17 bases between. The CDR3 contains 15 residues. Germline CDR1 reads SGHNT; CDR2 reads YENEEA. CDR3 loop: CASSLVTGPPGEQFF. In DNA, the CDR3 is TGTGCCAGCAGCTTAGTAACAGGGCCCCCGGGGGAGCAGTTCTTC.

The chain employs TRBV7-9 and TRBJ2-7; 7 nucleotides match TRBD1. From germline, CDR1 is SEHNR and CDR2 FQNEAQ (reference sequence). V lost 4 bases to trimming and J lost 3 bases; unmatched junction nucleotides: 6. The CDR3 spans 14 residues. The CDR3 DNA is TGTGCCAGCAGCTCCCGGGACAGACTCTACGAGCAGTACTTC. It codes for CASSSRDRLYEQYF. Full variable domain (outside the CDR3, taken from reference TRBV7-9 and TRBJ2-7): DTGVSQNPRHKITKRGQNVTFRCDPISEHNRLYWYRQTLGQGPEFLTYFQNEAQLEKSRLLSDRFSAERPKGSFSTLEIQRTEQGDSAMYLCASSSRDRLYEQYFGPGTRLTVT.

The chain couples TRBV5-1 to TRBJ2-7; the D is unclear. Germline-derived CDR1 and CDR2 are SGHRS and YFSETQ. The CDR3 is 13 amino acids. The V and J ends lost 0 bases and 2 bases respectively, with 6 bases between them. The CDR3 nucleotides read TGCGCCAGCAGCTTGGACACAGCCTACGAGCAGTACTTC. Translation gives CASSLDTAYEQYF.

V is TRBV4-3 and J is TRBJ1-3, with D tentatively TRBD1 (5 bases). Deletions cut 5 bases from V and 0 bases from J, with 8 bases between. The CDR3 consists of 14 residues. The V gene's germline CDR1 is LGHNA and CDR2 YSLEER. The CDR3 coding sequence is TGCGCCAGCAGCACAGGCTACTCTGGAAACACCATATATTTT. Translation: CASSTGYSGNTIYF.

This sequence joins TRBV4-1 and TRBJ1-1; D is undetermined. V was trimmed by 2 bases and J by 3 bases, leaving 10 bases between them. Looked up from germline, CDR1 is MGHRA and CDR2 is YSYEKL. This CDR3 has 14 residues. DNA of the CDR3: TGCGCCAGCAGCCAACCCGGAGCCTACACTGAAGCTTTCTTT. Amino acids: CASSQPGAYTEAFF.

Here the CDR3 reads CAILLAGGDEQYF. CDR3 coding DNA: TGTGCCATCTTGTTAGCGGGGGGGGACGAGCAGTACTTC. The rearrangement joins TRBV6-1 to TRBJ2-7; 11 positions match TRBD2. This CDR3 has 13 residues. Germline CDR1 is MNHNS and CDR2 is SASEGT. With V trimmed by 10 bases and J by 5 bases, 7 bases remained unmatched.

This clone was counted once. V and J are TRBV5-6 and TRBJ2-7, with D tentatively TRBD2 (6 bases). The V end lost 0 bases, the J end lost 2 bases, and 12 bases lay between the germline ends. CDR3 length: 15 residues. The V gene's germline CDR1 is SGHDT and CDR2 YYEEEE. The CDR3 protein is CASSLDRGSPYEQYF. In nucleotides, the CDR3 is TGTGCCAGCAGCTTGGATCGGGGGTCGCCCTACGAGCAGTACTTC.

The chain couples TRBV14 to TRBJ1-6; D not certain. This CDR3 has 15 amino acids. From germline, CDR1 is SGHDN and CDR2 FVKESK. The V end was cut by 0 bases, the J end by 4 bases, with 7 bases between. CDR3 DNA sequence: TGTGCCAGCAGCCAAGATGTCAGTTATAATTCACCCCTCCACTTT. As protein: CASSQDVSYNSPLHF.

CDR3 loop: CASSGRDRTSWEEETQYF. CDR3 sequence (DNA): TGTGCCAGCAGTGGCAGGGACAGGACCTCCTGGGAGGAAGAGACCCAGTACTTC. V gene TRBV6-1 combines with J gene TRBJ2-5; 8 nucleotides agree with TRBD1. Trimming took 4 bases from V and 3 from J; bases not matched to a gene: 16. The CDR3 sequence is 18 residues long. The V gene's germline CDR1 is MNHNS and CDR2 SASEGT.

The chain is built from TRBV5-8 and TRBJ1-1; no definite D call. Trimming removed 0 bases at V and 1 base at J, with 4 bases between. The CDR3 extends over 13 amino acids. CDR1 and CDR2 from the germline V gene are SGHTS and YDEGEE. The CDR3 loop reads CASSLGGNTEAFF. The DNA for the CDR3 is TGTGCCAGCAGCTTGGGAGGGAACACTGAAGCTTTCTTT.

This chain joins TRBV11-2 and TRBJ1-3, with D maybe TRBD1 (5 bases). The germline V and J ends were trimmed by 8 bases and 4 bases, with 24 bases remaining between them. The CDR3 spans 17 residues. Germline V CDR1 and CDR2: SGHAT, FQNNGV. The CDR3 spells CASLRSMGGMDGNTIYF. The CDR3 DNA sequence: TGTGCCAGCCTGAGATCAATGGGGGGTATGGACGGAAACACCATATATTTT. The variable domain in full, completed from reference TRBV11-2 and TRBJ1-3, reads EAGVAQSPRYKIIEKRQSVAFWCNPISGHATLYWYQQILGQGPKLLIQFQNNGVVDDSQLPKDRFSAERLKGVDSTLKIQPAKLEDSAVYLCASLRSMGGMDGNTIYFGEGSWLTVV.

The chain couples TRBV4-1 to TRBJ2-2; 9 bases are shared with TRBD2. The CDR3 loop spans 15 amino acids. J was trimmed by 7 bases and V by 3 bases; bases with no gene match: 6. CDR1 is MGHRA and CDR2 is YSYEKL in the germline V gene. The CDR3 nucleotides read TGCGCCAGCAGCCAGGCGGGGGGGCCAGGCGGGGAGCTGTTTTTT. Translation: CASSQAGGPGGELFF.

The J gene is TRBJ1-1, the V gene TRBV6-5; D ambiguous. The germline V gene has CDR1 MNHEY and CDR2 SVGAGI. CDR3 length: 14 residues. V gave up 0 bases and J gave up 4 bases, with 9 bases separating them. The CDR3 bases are TGTGCCAGCAGTTACTCGAGAGGGTCCACTGAAGCTTTCTTT. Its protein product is CASSYSRGSTEAFF.

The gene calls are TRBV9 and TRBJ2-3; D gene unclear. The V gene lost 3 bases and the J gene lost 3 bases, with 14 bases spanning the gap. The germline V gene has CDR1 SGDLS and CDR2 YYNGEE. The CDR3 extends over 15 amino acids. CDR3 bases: TGTGCCAGCAGCGCGCTCCTGGCGGAGACAGATACGCAGTATTTT. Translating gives CASSALLAETDTQYF. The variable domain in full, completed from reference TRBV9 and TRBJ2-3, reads DSGVTQTPKHLITATGQRVTLRCSPRSGDLSVYWYQQSLDQGLQFLIQYYNGEERAKGNILERFSAQQFPDLHSELNLSSLELGDSALYFCASSALLAETDTQYFGPGTRLTVL.

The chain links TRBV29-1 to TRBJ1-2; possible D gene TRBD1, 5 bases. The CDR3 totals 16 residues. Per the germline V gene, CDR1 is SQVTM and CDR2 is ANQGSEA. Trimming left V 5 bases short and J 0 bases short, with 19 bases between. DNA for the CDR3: TGCAGCGTTCGTCAGGGTACCCTTGCAGCTAACTATGGCTACACCTTC. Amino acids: CSVRQGTLAANYGYTF.

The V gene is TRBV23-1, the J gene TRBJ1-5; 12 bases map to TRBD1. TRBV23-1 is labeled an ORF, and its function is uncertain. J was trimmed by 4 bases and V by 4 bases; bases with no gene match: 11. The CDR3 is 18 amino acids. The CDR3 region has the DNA TGCGCCAGCAGTCCACTACCGCCGGGACAGGGGGCTAATCAGCCCCAGCATTTT. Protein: CASSPLPPGQGANQPQHF.

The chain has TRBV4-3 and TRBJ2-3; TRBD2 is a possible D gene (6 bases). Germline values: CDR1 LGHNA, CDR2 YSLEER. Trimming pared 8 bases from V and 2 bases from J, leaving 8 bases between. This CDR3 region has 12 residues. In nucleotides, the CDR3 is TGCGCCAGCCGGGGGATCACAGATACGCAGTATTTT. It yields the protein CASRGITDTQYF.

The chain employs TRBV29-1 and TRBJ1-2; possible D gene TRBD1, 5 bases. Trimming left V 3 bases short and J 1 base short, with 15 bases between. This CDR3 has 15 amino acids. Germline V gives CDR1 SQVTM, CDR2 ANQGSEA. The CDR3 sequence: CSVDGWGGDNYGYTF. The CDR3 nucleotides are TGCAGCGTTGACGGCTGGGGGGGGGATAACTATGGCTACACCTTC.

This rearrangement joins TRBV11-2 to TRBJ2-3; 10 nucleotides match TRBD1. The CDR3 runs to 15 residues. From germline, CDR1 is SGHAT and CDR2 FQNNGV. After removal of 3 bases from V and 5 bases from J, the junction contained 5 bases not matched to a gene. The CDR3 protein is CASSFRDRGVDTQYF. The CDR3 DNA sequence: TGTGCCAGCAGCTTCCGGGACAGGGGCGTAGATACGCAGTATTTT.

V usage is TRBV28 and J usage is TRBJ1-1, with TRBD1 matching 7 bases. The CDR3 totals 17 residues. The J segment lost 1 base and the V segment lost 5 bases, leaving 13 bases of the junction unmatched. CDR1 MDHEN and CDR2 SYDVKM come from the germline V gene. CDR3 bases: TGTGCCAGCAGTCCCAAGGGCTTTAGGACAGGGAACACTGAAGCTTTCTTT. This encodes CASSPKGFRTGNTEAFF.

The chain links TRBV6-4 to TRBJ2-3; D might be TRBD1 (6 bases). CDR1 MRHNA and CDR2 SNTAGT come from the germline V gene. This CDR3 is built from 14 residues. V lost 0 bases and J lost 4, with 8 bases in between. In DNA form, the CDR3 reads TGTGCCAGCAGTGACTCAAAGGGGGCAGATACGCAGTATTTT. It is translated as CASSDSKGADTQYF.

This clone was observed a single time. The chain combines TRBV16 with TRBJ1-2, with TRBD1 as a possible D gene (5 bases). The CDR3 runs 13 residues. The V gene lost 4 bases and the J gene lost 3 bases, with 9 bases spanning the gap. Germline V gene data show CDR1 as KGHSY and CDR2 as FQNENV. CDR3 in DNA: TGTGCCAGCAGCCTCGACAGAGACTATGGCTACACCTTC. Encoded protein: CASSLDRDYGYTF. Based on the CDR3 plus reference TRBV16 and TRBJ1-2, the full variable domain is GEEVAQTPKHLVRGEGQKAKLYCAPIKGHSYVFWYQQVLKNEFKFLISFQNENVFDETGMPKERFSAKCLPNSPCSLEIQATKLEDSAVYFCASSLDRDYGYTFGSGTRLTVV.